The 27 T cell receptor beta chains in this list originate from one sample, sequenced in a study of OX40 agonist ivuxolimab in advanced cancers. Sequencing used immunoSEQ multiplex PCR; TCRdb keeps in-frame clones, though not all of them. The sample consists of 60,000 to 85,000 clones, approximately 92% of them appearing once. The specimen comprised CD4+ or CD8+ T cells sorted from blood, sampled in a trial of the OX40 agonist ivuxolimab. The receptors come from an adult with an advanced solid tumor such as melanoma, head and neck, liver or kidney cancer.

This sequence joins TRBV4-1 and TRBJ2-7; no clear D gene. The V end lost 3 bases, the J end lost 1 base, and 7 bases lay between the germline ends. Germline V gene sequence: CDR1 MGHRA, CDR2 YSYEKL. The CDR3 totals 13 residues. In nucleotides, the CDR3 is TGCGCCAGCAGCCATATAGGGTCCTACGAGCAGTACTTC. Its protein is CASSHIGSYEQYF.

The CDR3: CASSPSGTSGGRSSYEQYF. For the CDR3, the DNA is TGTGCCAGCAGCCCCTCCGGGACTAGCGGGGGCCGTAGCTCCTACGAGCAGTACTTC. This chain links TRBV13 with TRBJ2-7; 14 positions agree with TRBD2. Germline-derived CDR1 and CDR2 are PRHDT and FYEKMQ (reference sequence). There are 19 residues in the CDR3. With V trimmed by 5 bases and J by 0 bases, 12 bases remained unmatched.

The rearrangement links TRBV27 to TRBJ2-1, with 13 bases lining up with TRBD2. V trimming: 4 bases; J trimming: 7 bases; junction bases outside the gene matches: 10. CDR3 size: 17 residues. Germline loops: CDR1 MNHEY, CDR2 SMNVEV (reference sequence). The CDR3: CASSSGLAGAPMNEQFF. The CDR3 bases are TGTGCCAGCAGTTCCGGACTAGCGGGGGCCCCTATGAATGAGCAGTTCTTC.

The J gene is TRBJ2-7, the V gene TRBV10-3; 8 bases map to TRBD1. The CDR3 has 14 amino acids. Per the germline V gene, CDR1 is ENHRY and CDR2 is SYGVKD. V was clipped by 7 bases and J by 2 bases; unmatched bases: 7. CDR3 protein: CAIKEDRATYEQYF. Here the CDR3 DNA reads TGTGCCATCAAGGAGGACAGGGCCACCTACGAGCAGTACTTC.

Comment on this clone: Distinct nucleotide sequences in the sample also encode this CDR3. V is TRBV5-4 and J is TRBJ2-1; D gene unclear. Germline lookup yields CDR1 SGHNT and CDR2 YYREEE (reference sequence). Trimming stripped 0 bases from V and 6 bases from J, with 7 bases between. The CDR3 sequence is 13 residues long. The CDR3, as DNA: TGTGCCAGCAGCTTGGGGGCTAGCAATGAGCAGTTCTTC. Translating it yields CASSLGASNEQFF.

This chain links TRBV9 with TRBJ2-3, with unresolved D. Trimming left V 3 bases short and J 5 bases short, with 10 bases between. The CDR3 length is 13 residues. Per germline, CDR1 SGDLS and CDR2 YYNGEE. In nucleotides, the CDR3 is TGTGCCAGCAGCGAAAGCAAAGGAGATACGCAGTATTTT. Translating it yields CASSESKGDTQYF. The full variable domain, its missing parts supplied by reference TRBV9 and TRBJ2-3, is DSGVTQTPKHLITATGQRVTLRCSPRSGDLSVYWYQQSLDQGLQFLIQYYNGEERAKGNILERFSAQQFPDLHSELNLSSLELGDSALYFCASSESKGDTQYFGPGTRLTVL.

This chain connects TRBV28 to TRBJ2-5; D perhaps matches TRBD2 (5 bases). The germline V gene has CDR1 MDHEN and CDR2 SYDVKM. V shed 1 base and J shed 5 bases, with 14 bases lying between them. The CDR3 is made up of 15 amino acids. CDR3 DNA: TGTGCCAGCAGTTTATTGGTGGGAGAGCGGGAGACCCAGTACTTC. It specifies CASSLLVGERETQYF. The full variable domain, in which reference TRBV28 and TRBJ2-5 provide the parts outside the CDR3, is DVKVTQSSRYLVKRTGEKVFLECVQDMDHENMFWYRQDPGLGLRLIYFSYDVKMKEKGDIPEGYSVSREKKERFSLILESASTNQTSMYLCASSLLVGERETQYFGPGTRLLVL.

The V and J genes are TRBV6-5 and TRBJ2-1, with D tentatively TRBD2 (5 bases). The CDR3 totals 15 residues. Between the trimmed V and J ends, which lost 5 bases and 0 bases, there was a span of 11 bases. Germline values: CDR1 MNHEY, CDR2 SVGAGI. The CDR3 loop reads CASSADSSSYNEQFF. CDR3 in DNA: TGTGCCAGCAGTGCGGACTCTAGCTCCTACAATGAGCAGTTCTTC.

The V gene is TRBV7-9, the J gene TRBJ2-5, with 8 bases lining up with TRBD1. The J call is in doubt because the DNA end fits TRBJ2-7 better. CDR1 and CDR2 (germline): SEHNR, FQNEAQ (reference sequence). This CDR3 contains 14 residues. This chain's CDR3 is CASSYQGAHDEQYF. The CDR3 DNA sequence: TGTGCCAGCAGCTACCAGGGGGCGCACGACGAGCAGTACTTC.

V gene TRBV4-1 combines with J gene TRBJ1-2; a possible D gene is TRBD1 (5 bases). Trimming pared 4 bases from V and 4 bases from J, leaving 13 bases between. The length of the CDR3 is 14 residues. Germline V gene lookup returns CDR1 MGHRA and CDR2 YSYEKL. The CDR3 sequence is CASSPLGVAYGYTF. The DNA of the CDR3 is TGCGCCAGCAGCCCCCTAGGGGTAGCCTATGGCTACACCTTC.

The genes are TRBV5-4 and TRBJ2-1; TRBD2 matches at 10 bases. Germline V gene sequence: CDR1 SGHNT, CDR2 YYREEE (reference sequence). The V segment lost 4 bases and the J segment 3 bases; nucleotides outside the gene matches: 16. The CDR3 contains 19 residues. The CDR3 loop is CASSGSPLSSGGYYNEQFF. The CDR3 nucleotides read TGTGCCAGCAGCGGGTCCCCATTGTCTAGCGGGGGATACTACAATGAGCAGTTCTTC.

For the CDR3, the DNA is TGCAGCGTTTATGGCACCTACGAGCAGTACTTC. It is translated as CSVYGTYEQYF. The V and J genes are TRBV29-1 and TRBJ2-7, with D uncertain. V lost 5 bases to trimming and J lost 2 bases, with 7 bases between them. The CDR3 loop spans 11 amino acids. Germline V gene sequence: CDR1 SQVTM, CDR2 ANQGSEA.

This chain uses TRBV7-8 with TRBJ1-1; 8 bases line up with TRBD1. The V segment lost 4 bases and the J segment 5 bases; nucleotides outside the gene matches: 3. This CDR3 is built from 13 residues. The germline CDR1 and CDR2 sequences are SGHVS and FQNEAQ. CDR3 region: CASSSDRATEAFF. The CDR3 DNA follows: TGTGCCAGCAGCTCGGACAGGGCAACTGAAGCTTTCTTT.

The V and J genes are TRBV5-3 and TRBJ1-1; 11 bases agree with TRBD1. TRBV5-3 is designated an ORF whose function remains uncertain. CDR3 length: 15 amino acids. The V gene end was trimmed by 6 bases and the J gene end by 5 bases; junction bases not matched to a gene: 9. As DNA, the CDR3 is TGTGCCAGAATACCGGGGACAGGGGGAGGGACTGAAGCTTTCTTT. The encoded protein is CARIPGTGGGTEAFF.

This clone came up once. DNA for the CDR3: TGTGCCAGCCGGCAGATGGGGGCCTACCAAGAGACCCAGTACTTC. Its translation is CASRQMGAYQETQYF. The rearrangement uses TRBV13 and TRBJ2-5, with D possibly being TRBD1 (6 bases). This CDR3 has 15 residues. CDR1 and CDR2 from the germline V gene are PRHDT and FYEKMQ (reference sequence). Trimming took off 8 bases at V and 0 bases at J, with 16 bases between the two ends.

This sequence joins TRBV6-1 and TRBJ2-4; 7 positions agree with TRBD2. The CDR3 loop spans 16 amino acids. Per germline, CDR1 MNHNS and CDR2 SASEGT. The V gene end was trimmed by 1 base and the J gene end by 1 base; junction bases not matched to a gene: 4. CDR3 sequence: CASSEGEGLAKNIQYF. DNA for the CDR3: TGTGCCAGCAGTGAAGGGGAGGGGCTGGCCAAAAACATTCAGTACTTC.

The CDR3 loop reads CASSDSVQTSNTDTQYF. CDR3 bases: TGTGCCAGCAGCGATAGCGTCCAGACTAGCAACACAGATACGCAGTATTTT. V and J are TRBV9 and TRBJ2-3; 7 bases align to TRBD2. The germline V gene encodes CDR1 SGDLS and CDR2 YYNGEE. The V and J ends lost 3 bases and 2 bases, in that order; junction bases with no gene match: 12. This CDR3 contains 17 residues.

V usage is TRBV2 and J usage is TRBJ1-1; D unresolved. The CDR3 contains 11 residues. V gave up 8 bases and J gave up 8 bases, with 12 bases separating them. Germline V gives CDR1 SNHLY, CDR2 FYNNEI. The CDR3 DNA reads as TGTGCCAGCGTGTACTCGAAGGAAGCTTTCTTT. Translated: CASVYSKEAFF.

Remarks on this clone: An end of the junction differs from the germline gene, which may be a read error. The J gene is TRBJ2-2, the V gene TRBV7-6; TRBD1 aligns across 9 bases. The CDR3 runs to 16 residues. Germline V gene lookup returns CDR1 SGHVS and CDR2 FNYEAQ. The CDR3 reads CASSNPTGGAAGELLF. The CDR3 nucleotides are TGTGCCAGCAGCAACCCAACAGGGGGCGCGGCCGGGGAGCTGCTTTTT. The whole variable domain, filled in from reference TRBV7-6 and TRBJ2-2, reads GAGVSQSPRYKVTKRGQDVALRCDPISGHVSLYWYRQALGQGPEFLTYFNYEAQQDKSGLPNDRFSAERPEGSISTLTIQRTEQRDSAMYRCASSNPTGGAAGELLFGEGSRLTVL.

The sample holds one count of this clone. The chain is built from TRBV6-1 and TRBJ1-5; D not resolved. The CDR3 length is 15 residues. Germline V gene lookup returns CDR1 MNHNS and CDR2 SASEGT. Between the trimmed V and J ends, which lost 0 bases and 3 bases, there was a span of 9 bases. Here the CDR3 DNA reads TGTGCCAGCAGTGAAGCAGCCGGGCCCAATCAGCCCCAGCATTTT. It encodes CASSEAAGPNQPQHF.

The table lists this clone with a count of one. The chain uses TRBV7-8 and TRBJ1-1; D might be TRBD1 (5 bases). CDR3 size: 13 residues. The V and J ends lost 1 base and 14 bases respectively, with 17 bases between them. CDR1 and CDR2 (germline): SGHVS, FQNEAQ. The CDR3 sequence is CASSLGSPGKDFF. The CDR3 DNA follows: TGTGCCAGCAGCTTAGGTTCACCAGGGAAAGACTTCTTT.

The chain combines TRBV27 with TRBJ2-7; possibly TRBD1 for D (5 bases). The germline V and J ends were trimmed by 3 bases and 5 bases, with 11 bases remaining between them. CDR1 is MNHEY, CDR2 SMNVEV, per germline (reference sequence). The length of the CDR3 is 13 residues. CDR3 loop: CASSFSGSNEQYF. CDR3 nucleotides: TGTGCCAGCAGTTTCTCAGGGTCGAACGAGCAGTACTTC.

The V gene is TRBV7-3, the J gene TRBJ2-6; D not resolved. Germline V CDR1 and CDR2: SGHTA, FQGTGA. The CDR3 sequence is 15 residues long. Trimming pared 3 bases from V and 0 bases from J, leaving 6 bases between. The CDR3 DNA reads as TGTGCCAGCAGCTTTCGCCTCTCTGGGGCCAACGTCCTGACTTTC. It is translated as CASSFRLSGANVLTF.

The chain employs TRBV4-2 and TRBJ2-3; D is possibly TRBD2 (6 bases). The ends were cut back, 1 base at V and 6 bases at J, with 14 bases in the middle. There are 15 residues in the CDR3. Germline V gives CDR1 LGHNA, CDR2 YNFKEQ. The CDR3 here is CASSQGGGTGDTQYF. CDR3 DNA sequence: TGTGCCAGCAGCCAAGGTGGCGGGACTGGGGATACGCAGTATTTT.

V and J are TRBV4-3 and TRBJ2-7, with D perhaps TRBD1 or TRBD2 (5 bases each). There are 16 residues in the CDR3. Trimming left V 0 bases short and J 2 bases short, with 14 bases between. Germline CDR1 reads LGHNA; CDR2 reads YSLEER. As DNA, the CDR3 is TGCGCCAGCAGCCAAGATAGTCGGGGCCGAACCTACGAGCAGTACTTC. Amino acid sequence: CASSQDSRGRTYEQYF.

CDR3 coding DNA: TGCGCCAGCAGTGCATACGAGCAGTACTTC. This codes for CASSAYEQYF. The rearrangement links TRBV5-1 to TRBJ2-7; D unclear. The CDR3 runs to 10 residues. In germline, CDR1 is SGHRS, CDR2 YFSETQ. V was trimmed by 5 bases and J by 4 bases, leaving 4 bases between them.

The rearrangement joins TRBV10-3 to TRBJ2-7, with TRBD2 as a possible D gene (7 bases). From germline, CDR1 is ENHRY and CDR2 SYGVKD. Trimming removed 7 bases from V and 6 bases from J, with 13 bases in between. The CDR3 length is 12 residues. The CDR3 DNA follows: TGTGCCATCACCAGGGGCGGGGGCGAGCAGTACTTC. Its translation is CAITRGGGEQYF.